This T cell receptor (beta chain) was retrieved from a study of cytomegalovirus exposure and HLA in healthy donors. V trimming: 8 bases; J trimming: 8 bases; junction bases outside the gene matches: 13. Germline V gene data show CDR1 as WNHNN and CDR2 as SYGVQD (reference sequence). The CDR3 consists of 15 residues. Primers: 60 Vbeta forward and 13 Jbeta reverse. The table came from immunoSEQ multiplex PCR; TCRdb's copy has only in-frame clones and leaves some out. The sample yields about 140,000 clones, around 65% seen once. The receptor's source is a woman aged 55 to 70 in good health and CMV-seronegative. The sample taken for sequencing was PBMCs. The chain is built from TRBV10-1 and TRBJ2-1, with TRBD2 matching over 9 bases. CDR3 bases: TGCGCCAGCCTAAACCGGCGGGGGGGTTTGGATGAGCAGTTCTTC. This encodes CASLNRRGGLDEQFF.